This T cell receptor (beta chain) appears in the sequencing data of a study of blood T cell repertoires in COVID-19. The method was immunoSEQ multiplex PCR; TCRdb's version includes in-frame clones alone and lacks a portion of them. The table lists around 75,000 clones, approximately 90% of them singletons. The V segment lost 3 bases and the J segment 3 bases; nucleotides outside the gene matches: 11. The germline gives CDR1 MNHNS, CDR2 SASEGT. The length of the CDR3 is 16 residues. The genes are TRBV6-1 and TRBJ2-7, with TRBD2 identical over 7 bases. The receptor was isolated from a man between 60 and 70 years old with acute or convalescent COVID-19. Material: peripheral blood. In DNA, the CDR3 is TGTGCCAGCAGTGAGTTGGGGCGGGGGAACTACTACGAGCAGTACTTC. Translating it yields CASSELGRGNYYEQYF.